The entry below describes one T cell receptor (beta chain). The germline V gene has CDR1 SGHKS and CDR2 YYEKEE (reference sequence). Trimming removed 3 bases from V and 4 bases from J, with 10 bases in between. The CDR3 is made up of 13 amino acids. The timepoints at which blood was sampled were baseline, cycle 4 day 1, and cycle 7 day 1. The entry originates in a study of OX40 agonist ivuxolimab in advanced cancers. Across the whole study: Every 2 weeks, patients received ivuxolimab intravenously, dosed at 0.01 to 10 mg/kg.

Data came from immunoSEQ multiplex PCR; TCRdb stores just in-frame clones and leaves some out. This sample carries more than 50,000 clones, around nine tenths of them seen once, and the ten largest clones take under 0.4%. The rearrangement uses TRBV5-5 and TRBJ1-1; D may be TRBD1 (5 bases). The receptor comes from an adult with an advanced solid tumor such as melanoma, head and neck, liver or kidney cancer. The starting material was CD4+ or CD8+ T cells sorted from blood, obtained in a trial of the OX40 agonist ivuxolimab. CDR3 DNA: TGTGCCAGCAGCTGGGGCAGGGCCACTGAAGCTTTCTTT. This encodes CASSWGRATEAFF.